The sequence of this T cell receptor beta chain was determined in a study of cytomegalovirus exposure and HLA in healthy donors (dated by TCRdb to about 2017). Turning to the overall study: In an earlier analysis of approximately 640 of the donors, approximately 260 Gb of sequence data and 90 million to 120 million unique TCR beta sequences from some 170 million T cells were reported. Of the 300 to 450 genotyped donors, 75% to 85% were placed in the genetic ancestry cluster associated with self-reported Caucasian donors. Five DR-DQ haplotypes were handled as single units for association and clustering, since linkage in the cohort was strong. Typing coverage varied by locus: roughly 629-630 donors for A, B, C, DRB1 and DQB1; roughly 560 for DQA1; over 600 for DPA1; some 470 for DPB1. Donor age, sex, ethnicity and CMV serostatus were collected together with the repertoire data. An early release covering some 640 HLA-typed donors comprised about 300 gigabases of sequencing data and 85 million or so unique TCR sequences. HLA typing included class I and class II loci at four-digit resolution. Every discovery cohort repertoire had been produced on one sequencing platform. In a later analysis, previously published TCR beta repertoires from hundreds of donors were re-analyzed and high-resolution HLA genotyping was added so that TCR occurrence patterns could be studied. Among around 400 genotyped donors of the cohort, an average of approximately 240,000 unique TCR beta nucleotide sequences were sequenced per donor, about a sixth of them non-productive. A separate validation cohort of roughly 130 different subjects was used in addition to the 666-subject first cohort. In the later analysis, no new phenotypic data were used to find candidate immune exposures; instead, reliance was placed on TCR beta sequences and their occurrence across donors. In an earlier analysis of a few hundred of the donors, high-throughput TCR beta sequencing was used to judge whether each TCR beta V gene segment behaved as functional or pseudogenic. Using immunosequencing, the study profiled T cell repertoires from about 650 subjects and related those repertoires to cytomegalovirus serostatus. To predict cytomegalovirus infection status, the study brought together high-throughput TCR immunosequencing, statistical association of individual TCRs with disease status, and machine learning. The study aimed to test whether signatures of past pathogen exposure could be identified by cataloging public T cell receptors. A later genetic analysis used genome-wide SNP genotypes for about 55% of the 666 donors, treating that subset as a discovery cohort.

From V the trimming removes 5 bases and from J it removes 5 bases, while the gene matches leave 16 bases of the junction unaccounted for. CDR1 and CDR2 (SGHAT, FQNNGV) derive from the germline V gene. The CDR3 covers 17 residues, taking in both the cysteine and the phenylalanine. The entry retains the CDR3 DNA only, 51 bases that are in frame from base 1. Beyond this particular receptor, the publication reports: Cytomegalovirus status was reported to be diagnosed by the classifier with high specificity and sensitivity in both the original and validation cohorts. According to the authors, the approach could potentially be generalized to other disease states and immunological phenotypes. Three of the identified cytomegalovirus-associated TCR beta chains were confirmed in vitro to be specific for cytomegalovirus antigens. Because HLA typing was unavailable for some donors at each locus, only the typed subset was used in association tests. Compared with the approximately 700-donor mean, donors in an Asian-associated ancestry cluster had fewer N-insertions in productive TCRs, according to a later genetic analysis. In an earlier analysis of 450 to 750 of the donors, most TCR beta V segments appeared in productive rearrangements about 87% or about 30% of the time, broadly matching IMGT annotations. The study gave a list of over 150 TCR beta chains associated with cytomegalovirus. According to a later analysis, parvovirus B19, influenza, CMV and Epstein-Barr virus appeared linked to several top co-occurrence clusters. Because counts were too low, seventeen rarely observed V segments, including chromosome 9 orphons, were left out of the earlier analysis of over 550 of the donors. A group of highly shared sequence variants was considered likely to be a technical artifact of the sequencing pipeline. Correlated functional status among segregating V segments might reflect linkage disequilibrium, but an unknown experimental factor could not be ruled out. A further reported finding was that TCR beta sequences accurately predicted the HLA-A and HLA-B alleles for most subjects in the first cohort. In a later analysis, 15,000 to 20,000 TCR beta sequences were associated with specific HLA alleles at a false discovery rate of 0.05. An association between a missense DCLRE1C variant and V-gene and J-gene trimming of TCR beta chains was found in a later genetic analysis and replicated in an independent cohort. This cohort had only TCR beta chains sequenced, and the lack of alpha or paired-chain data limited which features could be detected. Most TCR sequences were seen in very few donors, while some public TCRs were found in many individuals. A later analysis found that most CMV-associated TCR beta chains appeared HLA-restricted, with HLA associations seemingly driven largely by CMV exposure. Sequencing depth was assumed to be roughly uniform across donors in the presence/absence analyses, though that assumption may not hold. Some IMGT-functional V segments, including TRBV6-2 and TRBV6-3, could not be told apart with the 87-base-pair reads, so those segments were excluded. In a later analysis, HLA-associated TCR beta chains showed more clonal expansion and lower generation probabilities than non-associated chains that were equally common. For the cohort, immune exposure information was limited to CMV serostatus. In a later analysis, TCR association rates were found to vary across HLA loci, with the most associated TCRs seen for DRB1 alleles and the fewest for HLA-C alleles. When HLA alleles, especially DR and DQ, strongly co-occurred, TCR associations were difficult to assign to individual alleles.

The library was generated by the immunoSEQ multiplex PCR assay. For the multiplex PCR, a mixture combining 60 forward primers for TCR Vbeta segments and 13 reverse primers for TCR Jbeta segments was used. The CDR3 region of rearranged TCR beta genes was amplified from genomic DNA by a multiplex PCR assay. The amplified TCR beta libraries were sequenced on the Illumina HiSeq System as 87-base-pair reads. Per the source publication's procedure: In a later analysis, 80 million or so unique TCR beta chains were counted across the approximately 670 repertoires, and roughly 11 million of these chains were shared by at least two donors. Raw reads were error-corrected and collapsed into unique sequences with a nearest-neighbor algorithm that merged closely related sequences to remove PCR and sequencing errors. To assign V, D and J gene segments, CDR3 sequences were aligned to IMGT reference sequences. For a sequence to be retained, a match of at least six nucleotides was required to both a V gene segment and a J gene segment. A rearrangement was called productive if the CDR3 had no stop codons and remained in frame with V and J, and every other rearrangement was called non-productive. CDR3 was defined according to IMGT convention as the region running from the second conserved V-encoded cysteine to the conserved J-encoded phenylalanine. The earlier analysis of about 620 of the donors excluded sequences that lacked an unambiguous match to a single V gene segment. In an earlier analysis of approximately 560 of the donors, a V segment was called functional when productive rearrangements were above 56.7%, and segregating when the standard deviation between donors exceeded 5%. A statistical classification framework was built to diagnose cytomegalovirus status from the catalog of TCR beta chain sequences. In a later analysis, V and J genes were assigned by comparing TCR nucleotide sequences against IMGT/GENE-DB human TR gene sequences. A later analysis assigned CDR3 sequences and most-parsimonious VDJ recombination scenarios with the TCRdist pipeline. In a later analysis, each TCR beta chain was defined by its CDR3 amino acid sequence together with its V-gene family, and reads lacking a unique V-gene family were excluded. To address suspected cross-contamination and a sequencing artifact, a later analysis removed over 500 highly shared, low-generation-probability nucleotide sequences. A later analysis calculated a clonal expansion index for each public chain from normalized within-repertoire ranks of inferred template counts. A later analysis computed generation probabilities with a VDJ recombination model fitted to out-of-frame rearrangements, and checked the results against IGoR. A later analysis scored TCR-TCR, TCR-HLA and TCR-CMV co-occurrence with hypergeometric tests, applying a repertoire-size bias correction to TCR pairs. A later analysis estimated false discovery rates by permuting HLA or CMV assignments 20 times. A later analysis grouped co-occurring TCRs with DBSCAN, adding TCRdist sequence similarity when clustering within HLA-allele-positive subsets. Co-occurrence clustering excluded repertoires with fewer than 30,000 or more than 120,000 public chains, plus five with anomalous nucleotide sharing. TCRdb mirrors the immuneACCESS table, restricted to in-frame sequences. Some clones are absent from its copies; in checked studies, under half trace to an unresolved V gene, and the reason for the others is unknown. That table supplies the V and J calls and clone size; D and trimming were determined from the DNA. The sample table records some 250,000 clones; roughly four fifths of these occur just once. About 8% of the sample goes to the ten largest clones.

This clone was counted between two and nine times. Its antigen has not been determined. It has no much larger one-base neighbor in the sample; base qualities were not kept. The cohort comprised around 690 healthy bone marrow donors. At the time of sampling, every cohort member was nominally healthy, though immune exposures that went unrecorded were likely present. The donor was CMV seropositive and belonged to the group of 250 to 350 seropositive cohort members. A peripheral blood sample was provided by each donor, and peripheral blood mononuclear cells were used for TCR beta sequencing. The Qiagen DNeasy Blood Extraction Kit was used to extract genomic DNA from the blood cell samples.

The sample was PBMCs. This TCR was recovered from a woman aged 55 to 70 in good health and CMV-seropositive. Here the chain combines TRBV11-2 and TRBJ2-5, with 8 junctional bases fitting TRBD1. At the DNA level, the sequence is TGTGCCAGCAGCCAAGACCGGACAGGGTTTGATGTGGAGACCCAGTACTTC. The encoded protein is CASSQDRTGFDVETQYF.